This T cell receptor (beta chain) was recovered during a study of blood T cell repertoires in COVID-19 (dated by TCRdb to 2020 to 2022). With regard to the full study: The collaborator samples originated in the United States, Italy and Spain and spanned the acute and convalescent phases of COVID-19. HLA class I and class II types, where available, came from metadata supplied by the sample provider rather than from assay-based typing. Subjects who had been exposed to COVID-19, were actively infected with it, or had recovered from it provided the deeply sampled blood TCRbeta repertoires that made up the dataset. The material from the prospective study consisted of cDNA or gDNA derived from T cells, B-cell-depleted T cells, or PBMCs. The samples were drawn from two sources: the first 160 participants of the ongoing ImmuneRACE study, and 1,254 subjects contributed by 6 global collaborators. A de-identified subject ID, COVID-19 status, age in years and sex were almost always included in the sample metadata. The repertoires were released in a freely available public database intended as a resource for research on the immune response to SARS-CoV-2. General study outcomes and caveats: How much clinical and demographic metadata was included differed by source and by participant, and the metadata was provided uncurated.

Reading the germline V gene gives CDR1 SGHRS and CDR2 YFSETQ. The V and J ends are trimmed by 5 bases and 0 bases, leaving 24 bases between them. From cysteine to phenylalanine, the CDR3 is 19 amino acids long. The sequence is cut down to CDR3 DNA, 57 bases in frame from base 1. For this clone: Its specific antigen is unknown. No base quality information exists; no much larger clone differs at one position.

The immunoSEQ Assay, a bias-controlled multiplex PCR, was used to amplify TCRbeta CDR3 regions from genomic DNA. Regarding the original processing steps: Within the assay, amplification of reference gene primers was used to estimate how many nucleated cells each sample contained. To quantify the absolute abundance of each unique TCRbeta CDR3 rearrangement, sequence reads were collapsed and filtered. For each sample, productive Simpson clonality was calculated as the square root of Simpson's diversity index over productive rearrangements. TCRdb holds this immuneACCESS table with in-frame rearrangements only. Some clones are missing; in checked studies, unresolved V genes explain under half, and the rest has no known cause. For V, J and clone size, that table is used; D and trimming come from the DNA. For this sample the table gives 300,000 to 500,000 clones, of which approximately 87% were detected only once. Together, the top ten hold 0.95% to 1% of the sample.

Participants in the prospective study were aged roughly 18 to 100 years, lived in 24 United States geographic areas, and enrolled through a virtual design. In the prospective study, cohorts were assigned on the basis of participant-reported clinical history obtained from a screening survey and a study questionnaire. In the prospective study, whole blood, serum and a nasopharyngeal or oropharyngeal swab were collected from each participant by mobile phlebotomists. Over an approximately 2-month period, participants in the prospective study had the option of providing additional blood draws and questionnaires. Prospective study blood samples were shipped either frozen or at room temperature before DNA extraction.

The chain is assembled from TRBV5-1 and TRBJ1-5; no D gene can be assigned with confidence. The sequencing input was PBMCs or T cells enriched from blood (not recorded which). The sequence was obtained from a woman between 25 and 40 years old with acute COVID-19. The CDR3 region reads CASSQRTASMVYSNQPQHF. The nucleotide sequence is given as TGCGCCAGCAGTCAGCGGACGGCTAGCATGGTTTATAGCAATCAGCCCCAGCATTTT.